Listed below are T cell receptor beta chains from one sample, sequenced in a study of blood T cells in healthy people across ages. One entry per CDR3 protein, called by TCRdb with MiXCR from the 5' RACE reads. The table lists 780,000 or so distinct CDR3 sequences, about 61% of them singletons. Specimen: blood. The receptors were sampled from a man aged 35 to 55 in good health. The CDR3 runs from the conserved cysteine through the conserved F or W. A D gene is named only where the DNA matches it firmly. Where a row states a size, it is once, few, many or the class of an expanded clone; other rows omit it.

d_call: NA
clone_size: few
v_call: TRBV4-2
j_call: TRBJ2-3
cdr3_nt: TGTGCCAGCAGCCTCCCGGCAACTAATCAGGGAACCCACCCCGATACGCAGTATTTT
cdr3_aa: CASSLPATNQGTHPDTQYF

d_call: TRBD1
clone_size: NA
v_call: TRBV14
j_call: TRBJ1-6
cdr3_nt: TGTGCCAGCAGCCAAGATCGGGACAGCGGTCTCCACTTT
cdr3_aa: CASSQDRDSGLHF

d_call: NA
clone_size: NA
v_call: TRBV20-1
j_call: TRBJ1-2
cdr3_nt: TGCAGTGCTAGAGATCGGGCAGTATCTAACTATGGCTACACCTTC
cdr3_aa: CSARDRAVSNYGYTF

d_call: NA
clone_size: NA
v_call: TRBV25-1
j_call: TRBJ1-2
cdr3_nt: TGTGCCAGCTACGGGAGCTATGGCTACACCTTC
cdr3_aa: CASYGSYGYTF

d_call: TRBD2
clone_size: NA
v_call: TRBV29-1
j_call: TRBJ2-3
cdr3_nt: TGCAGCGTTTCTAGCGGGAGGGGATCCACAGATACGCAGTATTTT
cdr3_aa: CSVSSGRGSTDTQYF

d_call: NA
clone_size: NA
v_call: TRBV6-2/TRBV6-3
j_call: TRBJ2-5
cdr3_nt: TGCGCCAGCAGCGTGCAGTGGACGACGCAAGAGACCCAGTACTTC
cdr3_aa: CASSVQWTTQETQYF

d_call: NA
clone_size: few
v_call: TRBV2
j_call: TRBJ2-6
cdr3_nt: TGTGCCAGCAGTGTTGGCGGCGACTCTGGGGCCAACGTCCTGACTTTC
cdr3_aa: CASSVGGDSGANVLTF

d_call: NA
clone_size: few
v_call: TRBV6-2/TRBV6-3
j_call: TRBJ1-2
cdr3_nt: TGTGCCAGCACCTTGTTTCCGGGATCAAAACGGGCCTATGGCTACACCTTC
cdr3_aa: CASTLFPGSKRAYGYTF

d_call: NA
clone_size: NA
v_call: TRBV25-1
j_call: TRBJ1-1
cdr3_nt: TGTGCCAGCAGTGAATCTGGTGGGGGCGGGAGATTGAACACTGAAGCTTTCTTT
cdr3_aa: CASSESGGGGRLNTEAFF

d_call: NA
clone_size: NA
v_call: TRBV27
j_call: TRBJ2-7
cdr3_nt: TGTGCCAGCAGGCCAGCCCCCCGGGTCAAAGACTACGAGCAGTACTTC
cdr3_aa: CASRPAPRVKDYEQYF

d_call: NA
clone_size: NA
v_call: TRBV5-5
j_call: TRBJ2-3
cdr3_nt: TGTGCCAGCAGCTTGGAAACCGGGGTCGGAGATACGCAGTATTTT
cdr3_aa: CASSLETGVGDTQYF

d_call: TRBD2
clone_size: few
v_call: TRBV5-1
j_call: TRBJ2-1
cdr3_nt: TGCGCCAGCAGCTCGTTGACTAGCGGGGCCCATAGCTCCTACAATGAGCAGTTCTTC
cdr3_aa: CASSSLTSGAHSSYNEQFF

d_call: TRBD2
clone_size: NA
v_call: TRBV6-1
j_call: TRBJ2-3
cdr3_nt: TGTGCCAGCAGGCGGGTAGGAGCGGGGGAACGGGAGACAGATACGCAGTATTTT
cdr3_aa: CASRRVGAGERETDTQYF

d_call: TRBD2
clone_size: NA
v_call: TRBV7-8
j_call: TRBJ2-4
cdr3_nt: TGTGCCAGCAGCTTCGACATGTTAGCGGGAGAAACCACCACGGAGTACTTC
cdr3_aa: CASSFDMLAGETTTEYF

d_call: TRBD2
clone_size: NA
v_call: TRBV7-2
j_call: TRBJ2-5
cdr3_nt: TGTGCCAGCAGCTTATCTAGCGGAGCAACCCAAGAGACCAAGTACTTC
cdr3_aa: CASSLSSGATQETKYF

d_call: NA
clone_size: once
v_call: TRBV12-3/TRBV12-4
j_call: TRBJ2-5
cdr3_nt: TGTGCCAGCAGTTTAGCTGGTCTTTCCAAGGAGCAGTACTTC
cdr3_aa: CASSLAGLSKEQYF

d_call: TRBD1
clone_size: NA
v_call: TRBV18
j_call: TRBJ1-2
cdr3_nt: TGTGCCAGCTCACCACCGGGACAGGGAAGGCCTAACTATGGCTACACCTTC
cdr3_aa: CASSPPGQGRPNYGYTF

d_call: NA
clone_size: few
v_call: TRBV9
j_call: TRBJ2-1
cdr3_nt: TGTGCCAGCAGCGGATCTAGAAACAATGAGCAGTTCTTC
cdr3_aa: CASSGSRNNEQFF

d_call: TRBD2
clone_size: NA
v_call: TRBV7-2
j_call: TRBJ2-5
cdr3_nt: TGTGCCAGCAGCTTAGCAATACTAGCGGGAGGGGAAGAGACCCAGTACTTC
cdr3_aa: CASSLAILAGGEETQYF

d_call: TRBD2
clone_size: NA
v_call: TRBV4-3
j_call: TRBJ2-7
cdr3_nt: TGCGCCAGCAGCCAAGATTCAACCATCGGCGGGAGGTACTACGAGCAGTACTTC
cdr3_aa: CASSQDSTIGGRYYEQYF

d_call: NA
clone_size: NA
v_call: TRBV24-1
j_call: TRBJ2-3
cdr3_nt: TGTGCCACCAGTGACGGCGTATCTAGCACAGATACGCAGTATTTT
cdr3_aa: CATSDGVSSTDTQYF

d_call: NA
clone_size: NA
v_call: TRBV5-5
j_call: TRBJ2-5
cdr3_nt: TGTGCCAGCAGCCTACTCCCGGGACTCCTTCAAGAGACCCAGTACTTC
cdr3_aa: CASSLLPGLLQETQYF

d_call: NA
clone_size: NA
v_call: TRBV3-1
j_call: TRBJ2-3
cdr3_nt: TGTGCCAGCAGCCCGGATTCGTGGGTAGGTGCGCAGTATTTT
cdr3_aa: CASSPDSWVGAQYF

d_call: NA
clone_size: NA
v_call: TRBV12-3/TRBV12-4
j_call: TRBJ1-5
cdr3_nt: TGTGCCAGCAGCCTGGGGGACGCCAGCAATCAGCCCCAGCATTTT
cdr3_aa: CASSLGDASNQPQHF

d_call: NA
clone_size: NA
v_call: TRBV20-1
j_call: TRBJ2-6
cdr3_nt: TGCAGTGCTAGAGGGTGGGGAGGGGCCAACGTCCTGACTTTC
cdr3_aa: CSARGWGGANVLTF

d_call: TRBD1
clone_size: few
v_call: TRBV27
j_call: TRBJ1-6
cdr3_nt: TGTGCCAGCGCTGACAGGGGAGGCTCACCCCTCCACTTT
cdr3_aa: CASADRGGSPLHF

d_call: NA
clone_size: few
v_call: TRBV6-6
j_call: TRBJ2-3
cdr3_nt: TGTGCCAGCAGGCTGGACGGAGGGCTCACAGATACGCAGTATTTT
cdr3_aa: CASRLDGGLTDTQYF

d_call: TRBD1
clone_size: NA
v_call: TRBV12-3/TRBV12-4
j_call: TRBJ2-1
cdr3_nt: TGTGCCAGCAGTTTTACCAGGGGGCGGGATGAGCAGTTCTTC
cdr3_aa: CASSFTRGRDEQFF

d_call: NA
clone_size: NA
v_call: TRBV5-6
j_call: TRBJ2-5
cdr3_nt: TGTGCCAGCAGCTTTGTCCACCAAGAGACCCAGTACTTC
cdr3_aa: CASSFVHQETQYF

d_call: NA
clone_size: once
v_call: TRBV20-1
j_call: TRBJ2-1
cdr3_nt: TGCAGTGCTAGTGGGGGAATTGATGAGCAGTTCTTC
cdr3_aa: CSASGGIDEQFF

d_call: TRBD1
clone_size: NA
v_call: TRBV4-2
j_call: TRBJ2-1
cdr3_nt: TGTGCCAGCAGCCAAGAATGGACAGGGTATAATGAGCAGTTCTTC
cdr3_aa: CASSQEWTGYNEQFF

d_call: TRBD1
clone_size: few
v_call: TRBV7-2
j_call: TRBJ2-5
cdr3_nt: TGTGCCAGCAGCTCTCAAACAGGGGCAGGGGAGACCCAGTACTTC
cdr3_aa: CASSSQTGAGETQYF

d_call: TRBD2
clone_size: NA
v_call: TRBV7-7
j_call: TRBJ2-2
cdr3_nt: TGTGCCAGCAGCCAGGGACTAGCGGGGAACACCGGGGAGCTGTTTTTT
cdr3_aa: CASSQGLAGNTGELFF

d_call: NA
clone_size: NA
v_call: TRBV6-5
j_call: TRBJ1-1
cdr3_nt: TGTGCCAGCAGTTACACCAGGGTAAACACTGAAGCTTTCTTT
cdr3_aa: CASSYTRVNTEAFF

d_call: TRBD1
clone_size: NA
v_call: TRBV27
j_call: TRBJ1-2
cdr3_nt: TGTGCCAGCAGTCCCCGGGACAGGGGGTGGGGCAACTATGGCTACACCTTC
cdr3_aa: CASSPRDRGWGNYGYTF

d_call: NA
clone_size: NA
v_call: TRBV5-5
j_call: TRBJ2-3
cdr3_nt: TGTGCCAGCAGCTCCCTGACCCTACGCACAGATACGCAGTATTTT
cdr3_aa: CASSSLTLRTDTQYF

d_call: TRBD1
clone_size: few
v_call: TRBV2
j_call: TRBJ1-5
cdr3_nt: TGTGCCAGCAGTGAAGTAGAAGTTGGTCTGGGACAGAAAAATCAGCCCCAGCATTTT
cdr3_aa: CASSEVEVGLGQKNQPQHF

d_call: NA
clone_size: NA
v_call: TRBV5-1
j_call: TRBJ2-7
cdr3_nt: TGCGCCAGCAGCTTGGCCCAGGGGGGATACGAGCAGTACTTC
cdr3_aa: CASSLAQGGYEQYF

d_call: NA
clone_size: NA
v_call: TRBV29-1
j_call: TRBJ1-2
cdr3_nt: TGCAGCGTTGAAGATCGCAGGGGACGAAACTATGGCTACACCTTC
cdr3_aa: CSVEDRRGRNYGYTF

d_call: TRBD2
clone_size: few
v_call: TRBV20-1
j_call: TRBJ2-7
cdr3_nt: TGCAGTGCTCCTCCACGAGCGGGAGCTCGCGAGCAGTACTTC
cdr3_aa: CSAPPRAGAREQYF

d_call: NA
clone_size: NA
v_call: TRBV15
j_call: TRBJ2-5
cdr3_nt: TGTGCCACTACTAGAGAGTACCAAGAGACCCAGTACTTC
cdr3_aa: CATTREYQETQYF

d_call: NA
clone_size: NA
v_call: TRBV15
j_call: TRBJ2-3
cdr3_nt: TGTGCCACCAGCAGAGGGGACACAGATACGCAGTATTTT
cdr3_aa: CATSRGDTDTQYF

d_call: TRBD2
clone_size: NA
v_call: TRBV5-1
j_call: TRBJ2-3
cdr3_nt: TGCGCCAGCAGCGGGACTAAATACACAGATACGCAGTATTTT
cdr3_aa: CASSGTKYTDTQYF

d_call: TRBD1
clone_size: NA
v_call: TRBV12-3/TRBV12-4
j_call: TRBJ1-1
cdr3_nt: TGTGCCAGCAGTTTGGGACAGGGTTTGTCTGAAGCTTTCTTT
cdr3_aa: CASSLGQGLSEAFF

d_call: NA
clone_size: NA
v_call: TRBV5-1
j_call: TRBJ1-1
cdr3_nt: TGCGCCAGCCGGACGCAGGGGAGAGACACTGAAGCTTTCTTT
cdr3_aa: CASRTQGRDTEAFF

d_call: TRBD2
clone_size: NA
v_call: TRBV7-2
j_call: TRBJ2-7
cdr3_nt: TGTGCCAGCAGCCCCCTCGAATCCCAGCGGGAGGGCTACGAGCAGTACTTC
cdr3_aa: CASSPLESQREGYEQYF

d_call: NA
clone_size: few
v_call: TRBV5-8
j_call: TRBJ2-5
cdr3_nt: TGTGCCAGCAGCCGACAGCAAGAGACCCAGTACTTC
cdr3_aa: CASSRQQETQYF

d_call: NA
clone_size: many
v_call: TRBV12-3/TRBV12-4
j_call: TRBJ1-4
cdr3_nt: TGTGCCAGCAGTTTCGGGGGTGAAAAACTGTTTTTT
cdr3_aa: CASSFGGEKLFF

d_call: TRBD1
clone_size: few
v_call: TRBV29-1
j_call: TRBJ2-7
cdr3_nt: TGCAGCGTGGGTTCCGGGACAGGCTACGAGCAGTACTTC
cdr3_aa: CSVGSGTGYEQYF

d_call: TRBD1
clone_size: few
v_call: TRBV7-2
j_call: TRBJ2-3
cdr3_nt: TGTGCCAGCAGCTTAGATGTTCCCGCAGCAGGGGGAACAGATACGCAGTATTTT
cdr3_aa: CASSLDVPAAGGTDTQYF

d_call: NA
clone_size: NA
v_call: TRBV5-5
j_call: TRBJ2-7
cdr3_nt: TGTGCCAGCAGCGCGGATACGGGCTCCTACAATGAGCAGTACTTC
cdr3_aa: CASSADTGSYNEQYF

d_call: TRBD1
clone_size: NA
v_call: TRBV15
j_call: TRBJ2-7
cdr3_nt: TGTGCCACCAGCAACCGACAGGGACCCTACTACGAGCAGTACTTC
cdr3_aa: CATSNRQGPYYEQYF

d_call: TRBD1
clone_size: few
v_call: TRBV15
j_call: TRBJ1-5
cdr3_nt: TGTGCCACCAGCAGACCCGGGACAGGCGTTTGGCCCCAGCATTTT
cdr3_aa: CATSRPGTGVWPQHF